This is a list of T cell receptor beta chains from one sample in a study of radiation and T cells in renal cell carcinoma. Assay: immunoSEQ multiplex PCR; the TCRdb copy retains only in-frame clones and omits some. The sample lists around 26,000 clones, about three fifths seen once, with about 20% in the top ten. Sequences were derived from tumor tissue, sampled from a patient whose treatment was nephrectomy without radiotherapy. These receptor sequences come from a man aged 35 to 55 with renal cell carcinoma. Both conserved end residues are part of each CDR3. D genes are given only for firm matches. Size values are once, few and many counts, or a class for expanded clones, and some rows have none.

j_gene: TRBJ1-2; d_gene: -; abundance: few; v_gene: TRBV6-1; CDR3aa: CASSEAATGRGYTF; CDR3nt: TGTGCCAGCAGTGAAGCTGCAACAGGCCGGGGCTACACCTTC
j_gene: TRBJ2-1; d_gene: TRBD1; abundance: -; v_gene: TRBV5-1; CDR3aa: CASSLGQGFDEQFF; CDR3nt: TGCGCCAGCAGCTTGGGACAGGGCTTTGATGAGCAGTTCTTC
j_gene: TRBJ1-1; d_gene: -; abundance: few; v_gene: TRBV28; CDR3aa: CASLSGIATEAFF; CDR3nt: TGTGCCAGCCTTTCAGGGATTGCGACTGAAGCTTTCTTT
j_gene: TRBJ2-1; d_gene: TRBD1; abundance: -; v_gene: TRBV10-2; CDR3aa: CASSDGQGDNEQFF; CDR3nt: TGCGCCAGCAGTGATGGACAGGGGGATAATGAGCAGTTCTTC
j_gene: TRBJ1-2; d_gene: -; abundance: -; v_gene: TRBV11-2; CDR3aa: CASSLEFGASYGYTF; CDR3nt: TGTGCCAGCAGCTTAGAATTTGGGGCCAGCTATGGCTACACCTTC
j_gene: TRBJ1-2; d_gene: -; abundance: -; v_gene: TRBV7-8; CDR3aa: CASSPRFGYRAYTF; CDR3nt: TGTGCCAGCAGCCCCCGCTTCGGGTATAGGGCCTACACCTTC
j_gene: TRBJ1-2; d_gene: -; abundance: -; v_gene: TRBV5-6; CDR3aa: CASSLTGAYGYTF; CDR3nt: TGTGCCAGCAGCTTGACGGGGGCGTATGGCTACACCTTC
j_gene: TRBJ2-2; d_gene: -; abundance: once; v_gene: TRBV6-5; CDR3aa: CASKMTGTNTGELFF; CDR3nt: TGTGCCAGCAAAATGACAGGGACTAACACCGGGGAGCTGTTTTTT
j_gene: TRBJ2-5; d_gene: -; abundance: few; v_gene: TRBV29-1; CDR3aa: CSVEGELAKGPARETQYF; CDR3nt: TGCAGCGTTGAAGGAGAGCTAGCTAAGGGACCCGCACGAGAGACCCAGTACTTC
j_gene: TRBJ1-6; d_gene: -; abundance: -; v_gene: TRBV7-2; CDR3aa: CASSLGQSHSPLHF; CDR3nt: TGTGCCAGCAGCCTTGGACAGAGCCATTCACCCCTCCACTTT
j_gene: TRBJ1-1; d_gene: TRBD1; abundance: -; v_gene: TRBV2; CDR3aa: CASTPGGGGYMNTEAFF; CDR3nt: TGTGCCAGCACCCCTGGGGGAGGGGGCTACATGAACACTGAAGCTTTCTTT
j_gene: TRBJ2-7; d_gene: -; abundance: -; v_gene: TRBV5-1; CDR3aa: CASSRDSPSIGEQYF; CDR3nt: TGCGCCAGCAGCCGAGACAGCCCCTCCATAGGCGAGCAGTACTTC
j_gene: TRBJ1-6; d_gene: -; abundance: -; v_gene: TRBV6-5; CDR3aa: CASRSSQGTGSPLHF; CDR3nt: TGTGCCAGCAGGTCCAGTCAGGGAACGGGGTCACCCCTCCACTTT
j_gene: TRBJ1-1; d_gene: -; abundance: -; v_gene: TRBV27; CDR3aa: CASKAGDLNTEAFF; CDR3nt: TGTGCCAGCAAGGCAGGGGACCTGAACACTGAAGCTTTCTTT
j_gene: TRBJ1-1; d_gene: -; abundance: few; v_gene: TRBV4-3; CDR3aa: CASSPWDGARTEAFF; CDR3nt: TGCGCCAGCAGCCCCTGGGACGGGGCGAGGACTGAAGCTTTCTTT
j_gene: TRBJ2-7; d_gene: TRBD1; abundance: -; v_gene: TRBV9; CDR3aa: CASSERTTGDEQYF; CDR3nt: TGTGCCAGCAGCGAGCGGACGACAGGGGACGAGCAGTACTTC
j_gene: TRBJ2-2; d_gene: -; abundance: -; v_gene: TRBV7-9; CDR3aa: CASSWDTGELFF; CDR3nt: TGTGCCAGCAGCTGGGACACCGGGGAGCTGTTTTTT
j_gene: TRBJ1-2; d_gene: TRBD1; abundance: -; v_gene: TRBV30; CDR3aa: CAWRSPGQGRNYGYTF; CDR3nt: TGTGCCTGGAGAAGCCCCGGACAGGGGCGTAACTATGGCTACACCTTC
j_gene: TRBJ2-1; d_gene: -; abundance: -; v_gene: TRBV5-6; CDR3aa: CASSGELEGREQFF; CDR3nt: TGTGCCAGCAGCGGAGAACTAGAAGGGCGTGAGCAGTTCTTC
j_gene: TRBJ1-2; d_gene: TRBD1; abundance: -; v_gene: TRBV7-9; CDR3aa: CASSSAGTGKIYGYTF; CDR3nt: TGTGCCAGCAGCTCCGCCGGGACAGGGAAGATCTATGGCTACACCTTC
j_gene: TRBJ2-5; d_gene: -; abundance: few; v_gene: TRBV5-8; CDR3aa: CASSLGLGDGETQYF; CDR3nt: TGTGCCAGCAGCTTGGGTCTAGGGGATGGGGAGACCCAGTACTTC
j_gene: TRBJ1-5; d_gene: -; abundance: -; v_gene: TRBV6-1; CDR3aa: CASGDSGYRNQPQHF; CDR3nt: TGTGCCAGCGGGGACTCGGGTTATCGCAATCAGCCCCAGCATTTT
j_gene: TRBJ2-2; d_gene: TRBD1; abundance: -; v_gene: TRBV7-7; CDR3aa: CASSSGTGASTGELFF; CDR3nt: TGTGCCAGCAGCTCCGGGACAGGGGCGAGCACCGGGGAGCTGTTTTTT
j_gene: TRBJ2-3; d_gene: -; abundance: -; v_gene: TRBV9; CDR3aa: CASSDTGFTDTQYF; CDR3nt: TGTGCCAGCAGCGACACAGGTTTCACAGATACGCAGTATTTT
j_gene: TRBJ2-7; d_gene: -; abundance: -; v_gene: TRBV5-1; CDR3aa: CASSLEVVRNAYEQYF; CDR3nt: TGCGCCAGCAGCTTGGAGGTTGTTAGGAATGCCTACGAGCAGTACTTC
j_gene: TRBJ2-1; d_gene: TRBD2; abundance: -; v_gene: TRBV7-2; CDR3aa: CASSQARTGTSLFF; CDR3nt: TGTGCCAGCAGCCAAGCCCGCACCGGGACTAGTCTGTTCTTC